These 12 T cell receptor beta chains share one sample of origin, sequenced in a study of response to subunit inactivated influenza vaccine. Using its own MiXCR run on the RT-PCR reads, TCRdb lists one record per CDR3 protein. The sample has roughly 700,000 distinct CDR3 sequences, about 15% seen once. This specimen was PBMCs from blood, taken 14 days before vaccination. Every receptor here comes from a man between 45 and 60 years old who received an inactivated influenza vaccine.

This clonotype was seen ten or more times. This rearrangement joins TRBV5-1 to TRBJ2-1; no firm D call. Germline V gene sequence: CDR1 SGHRS, CDR2 YFSETQ. This CDR3 is built from 13 residues. The V end lost 3 bases, the J end lost 9 bases, and 13 bases lay between the germline ends. The CDR3 spells CASSSPPALEQFF. The CDR3 nucleotides are TGCGCCAGCAGCTCCCCCCCTGCGCTTGAGCAGTTCTTC.

The gene calls are TRBV20-1 and TRBJ2-7; TRBD1 matches 7 bases. CDR1 is DFQATT, CDR2 SNEGSKA, per germline (reference sequence). The CDR3 has 16 amino acids. Unmatched junction bases numbered 17, after V lost 5 bases and J lost 4 bases. In nucleotides, the CDR3 is TGCAGTGCTTCTGAGTTCTGGGAGAGGGGGCGGTACGAGCAGTACTTC. This gives the protein CSASEFWERGRYEQYF.

This clonotype occurred many times. This rearrangement joins TRBV7-2 to TRBJ1-5; D is undetermined. The CDR3 has 16 residues. V was shortened by 2 bases and J by 0 bases, with 11 bases between the two germline ends. CDR1 and CDR2 from the germline V gene are SGHTA and FQGNSA. CDR3 coding DNA: TGTGCCAGCAGCTTACTCGTCGCGTCTAGCAATCAGCCCCAGCATTTT. Its translation: CASSLLVASSNQPQHF.

In its sample, this clonotype was seen a few times. The rearrangement joins TRBV7-6 to TRBJ2-1, with 12 bases identical to TRBD2. Germline V lookup: CDR1 SGHVS, CDR2 FNYEAQ. V gave up 0 bases and J gave up 3 bases; unmatched junction bases: 12. This CDR3 spans 20 amino acids. The CDR3 protein is CASSLAGQGGLAGRYNEQFF. CDR3 coding DNA: TGTGCCAGCAGCTTAGCTGGACAGGGAGGACTAGCGGGGCGCTACAATGAGCAGTTCTTC.

This clonotype was counted between two and nine times. The genes are TRBV18 and TRBJ2-7; D gene uncertain. Trimming removed 0 bases from V and 2 bases from J, with 5 bases in between. The germline V gene has CDR1 KGHSH and CDR2 LQKENI. This CDR3 is built from 13 residues. CDR3 DNA: TGTGCCAGCTCACCACCGGGGACCTACGAGCAGTACTTC. Translated, it gives CASSPPGTYEQYF. Drawing the rest from reference TRBV18 and TRBJ2-7, the complete variable domain is NAGVMQNPRHLVRRRGQEARLRCSPMKGHSHVYWYRQLPEEGLKFMVYLQKENIIDESGMPKERFSAEFPKEGPSILRIQQVVRGDSAAYFCASSPPGTYEQYFGPGTRLTVT.

The chain uses TRBV20-1 and TRBJ2-3; 13 bases fit TRBD2. This CDR3 is 16 amino acids long. Trimming took 6 bases from V and 1 from J; bases not matched to a gene: 7. CDR1 is DFQATT, CDR2 SNEGSKA, per germline (reference sequence). CDR3 loop: CSALAGTSGGTDTQYF. The CDR3 DNA reads TGCAGTGCCCTGGCCGGGACTAGCGGGGGCACAGATACGCAGTATTTT.

The gene calls are TRBV4-3 and TRBJ1-1; tentatively, D is TRBD1 (6 bases). With 0 bases removed from V and 12 bases from J, the gap between germline ends came to 20 bases. This CDR3 comprises 15 residues. Germline CDR1 reads LGHNA; CDR2 reads YSLEER. CDR3 in amino acids: CASSQDRNGTPYPFF. CDR3 nucleotides: TGCGCCAGCAGCCAAGATAGGAACGGGACACCCTACCCTTTCTTT.

This clonotype was detected only a few times. The V call is TRBV5-1, the J call TRBJ2-1, with D perhaps matching TRBD1 (5 bases). The CDR3 has 14 amino acids. In germline, CDR1 is SGHRS, CDR2 YFSETQ. V was pared by 0 bases and J by 8 bases, with 12 bases between. CDR3 protein: CASSLADRNYEQFF. CDR3 bases: TGCGCCAGCAGCTTGGCCGACAGAAACTATGAGCAGTTCTTC.

The genes are TRBV3-1 and TRBJ2-2; D gene uncertain. Germline assignment: CDR1 LGHDT and CDR2 YNNKEL (reference sequence). This CDR3 has 13 amino acids. V was cut by 3 bases and J by 3 bases, with 5 bases left in between. The CDR3, as DNA: TGTGCCAGCAGCCAGTCAGACACCGGGGAGCTGTTTTTT. This codes for CASSQSDTGELFF.

The chain joins TRBV12-3 or TRBV12-4 to TRBJ2-7; D perhaps matches TRBD2 (6 bases). With 6 bases removed from V and 3 bases from J, the gap between germline ends came to 18 bases. This CDR3 spans 15 amino acids. The CDR3 loop reads CASSLGAEGFYEQYF. CDR3 sequence (DNA): TGTGCCAGCAGCCTCGGGGCGGAGGGTTTCTACGAGCAGTACTTC.

J is TRBJ2-1 and V is TRBV12-3 or TRBV12-4; TRBD2 matches at 7 bases. The CDR3 runs to 12 residues. V gave up 6 bases and J gave up 8 bases; unmatched junction bases: 4. Here the CDR3 reads CASRTAGDEQFF. In DNA, the CDR3 is TGTGCCAGCAGAACCGCGGGAGATGAGCAGTTCTTC.

This clonotype has only a few counts. V usage is TRBV6-2 or TRBV6-3 and J usage is TRBJ2-3; D unresolved. With 1 base removed from V and 0 bases from J, the gap between germline ends came to 5 bases. Per the germline V gene, CDR1 is MNHEY and CDR2 is SVGEGT. The CDR3 loop spans 14 amino acids. CDR3 in amino acids: CASSYYSSTDTQYF. The CDR3 nucleotides read TGTGCCAGCAGTTACTACTCTAGCACAGATACGCAGTATTTT.